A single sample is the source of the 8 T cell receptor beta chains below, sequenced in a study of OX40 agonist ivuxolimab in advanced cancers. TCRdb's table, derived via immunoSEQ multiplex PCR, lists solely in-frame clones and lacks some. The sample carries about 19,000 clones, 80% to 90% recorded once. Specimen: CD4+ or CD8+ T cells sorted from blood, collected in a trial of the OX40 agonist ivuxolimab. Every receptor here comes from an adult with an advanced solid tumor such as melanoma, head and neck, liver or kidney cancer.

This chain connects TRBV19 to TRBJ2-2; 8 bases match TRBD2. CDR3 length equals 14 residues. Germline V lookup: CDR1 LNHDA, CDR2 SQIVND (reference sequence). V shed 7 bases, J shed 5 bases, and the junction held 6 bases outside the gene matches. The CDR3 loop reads CASNPGGGTGELFF. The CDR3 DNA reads TGTGCCAGTAACCCGGGGGGGGGTACCGGGGAGCTGTTTTTT.

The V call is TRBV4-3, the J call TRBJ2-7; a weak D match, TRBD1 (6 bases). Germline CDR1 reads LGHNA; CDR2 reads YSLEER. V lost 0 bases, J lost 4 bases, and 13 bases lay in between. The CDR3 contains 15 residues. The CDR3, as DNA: TGCGCCAGCAGCCAAGATCGGAACAGGGTATACGAGCAGTACTTC. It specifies CASSQDRNRVYEQYF.

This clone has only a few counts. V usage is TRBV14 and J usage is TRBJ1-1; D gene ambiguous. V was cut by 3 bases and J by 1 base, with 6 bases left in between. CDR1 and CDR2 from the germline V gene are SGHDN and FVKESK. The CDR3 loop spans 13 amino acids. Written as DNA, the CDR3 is TGTGCCAGCAGCCAGGACCGGAACACTGAAGCTTTCTTT. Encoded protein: CASSQDRNTEAFF.

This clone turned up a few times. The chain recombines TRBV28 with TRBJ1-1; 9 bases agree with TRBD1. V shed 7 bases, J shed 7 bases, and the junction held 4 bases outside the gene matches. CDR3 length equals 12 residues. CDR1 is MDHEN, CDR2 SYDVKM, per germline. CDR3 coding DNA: TGTGCCAGCACGGGACAGGGTTATGAAGCTTTCTTT. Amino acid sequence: CASTGQGYEAFF.

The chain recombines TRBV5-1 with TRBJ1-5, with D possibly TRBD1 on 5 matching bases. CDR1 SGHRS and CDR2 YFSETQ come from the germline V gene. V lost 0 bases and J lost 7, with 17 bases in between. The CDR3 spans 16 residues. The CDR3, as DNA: TGCGCCAGCAGCTTGGACGGGACGGCGCAATCCCAGCCCCAGCATTTT. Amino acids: CASSLDGTAQSQPQHF. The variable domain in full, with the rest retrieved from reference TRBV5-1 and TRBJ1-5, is KAGVTQTPRYLIKTRGQQVTLSCSPISGHRSVSWYQQTPGQGLQFLFEYFSETQRNKGNFPGRFSGRQFSNSRSEMNVSTLELGDSALYLCASSLDGTAQSQPQHFGDGTRLSIL.

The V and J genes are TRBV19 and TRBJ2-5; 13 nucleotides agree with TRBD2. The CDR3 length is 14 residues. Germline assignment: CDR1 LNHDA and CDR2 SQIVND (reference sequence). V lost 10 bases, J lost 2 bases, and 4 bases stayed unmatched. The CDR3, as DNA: TGTGCCACCAAGGGACTAGCGGGACAAGAGACCCAGTACTTC. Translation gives CATKGLAGQETQYF.

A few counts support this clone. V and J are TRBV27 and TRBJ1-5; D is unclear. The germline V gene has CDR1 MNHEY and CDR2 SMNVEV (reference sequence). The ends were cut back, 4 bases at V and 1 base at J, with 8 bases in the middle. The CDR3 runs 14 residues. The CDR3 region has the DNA TGTGCCAGCAGTTCGGAAGGGAGCAATCAGCCCCAGCATTTT. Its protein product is CASSSEGSNQPQHF.

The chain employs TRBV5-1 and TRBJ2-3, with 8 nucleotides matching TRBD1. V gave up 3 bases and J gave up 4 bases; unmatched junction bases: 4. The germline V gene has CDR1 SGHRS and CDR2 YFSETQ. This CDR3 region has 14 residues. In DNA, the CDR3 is TGCGCCAGCAGCTACAGGGGGGTCGCAGATACGCAGTATTTT. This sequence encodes CASSYRGVADTQYF.